A single sample is the source of the 30 T cell receptor beta chains below, sequenced in a study of T-cell reconstitution after alpha-beta-depleted transplantation in children. This sample's TCRbeta library carried unique molecular identifier barcodes. In TCRdb, the PCR reads were re-called with MiXCR into one record per CDR3 protein. The table includes 75,000 to 90,000 distinct CDR3 sequences, roughly an eighth detected once. The material was PBMCs, mostly from graft donor cells, obtained 180 days after TCRalphabeta/CD19-depleted stem cell transplant. These receptors came from a male patient under 10 years old who had a stem cell transplant for acute lymphoblastic leukemia, so the T cells may come from the graft donor.

This clonotype has more than one count but fewer than ten. The chain recombines TRBV7-2 with TRBJ2-2; the D call may be TRBD1 or TRBD2 (5 bases each). Trimming stripped 2 bases from V and 2 bases from J, with 9 bases between. There are 15 residues in the CDR3. Germline assignment: CDR1 SGHTA and CDR2 FQGNSA. The CDR3 coding sequence is TGTGCCAGCAGCTTAACGGGACCCAACACCGGGGAGCTGTTTTTT. This codes for CASSLTGPNTGELFF.

The sample holds a few counts of this clonotype. This rearrangement joins TRBV28 to TRBJ1-1; perhaps TRBD1 as D (5 bases). Germline V gene data show CDR1 as MDHEN and CDR2 as SYDVKM. Between the trimmed V and J ends, which lost 11 bases and 2 bases, there was a span of 15 bases. This CDR3 has 13 residues. This CDR3 reads CAGRGRPNTEAFF. For the CDR3, the DNA is TGTGCCGGTAGGGGCCGCCCTAACACTGAAGCTTTCTTT.

This clonotype was counted ten times or more. The chain links TRBV4-3 to TRBJ2-2; D uncertain. Trimming pared 0 bases from V and 1 base from J, leaving 6 bases between. CDR3 length equals 15 residues. From germline, CDR1 is LGHNA and CDR2 YSLEER. Written as DNA, the CDR3 is TGCGCCAGCAGCCAAGATTTGAAGAACACCGGGGAGCTGTTTTTT. Protein: CASSQDLKNTGELFF.

This clonotype was counted ten times or more. The genes are TRBV18 and TRBJ1-5, with D possibly TRBD1 on 5 matching bases. The CDR3 is 13 amino acids. Germline V CDR1 and CDR2: KGHSH, LQKENI. The ends were cut back, 4 bases at V and 4 bases at J, with 8 bases in the middle. In DNA form, the CDR3 reads TGTGCCAGCTCACAGACAGTTAATCAGCCCCAGCATTTT. Its translation: CASSQTVNQPQHF.

This chain uses TRBV28 with TRBJ2-7, with D hard to call. The length of the CDR3 is 11 residues. The germline V and J ends were trimmed by 5 bases and 4 bases, with 6 bases remaining between them. Looked up from germline, CDR1 is MDHEN and CDR2 is SYDVKM. The CDR3 protein is CASSVEYEQYF. The CDR3 DNA reads as TGTGCCAGCAGTGTAGAGTACGAGCAGTACTTC.

The chain recombines TRBV7-2 with TRBJ2-5; D remains ambiguous. The germline V and J ends were trimmed by 5 bases and 1 base, with 11 bases remaining between them. CDR3 length equals 14 residues. Germline loops: CDR1 SGHTA, CDR2 FQGNSA. DNA for the CDR3: TGTGCCAGCAGCCCCCCCTGGATCCAAGAGACCCAGTACTTC. Translating gives CASSPPWIQETQYF.

The chain couples TRBV19 to TRBJ2-1; 7 bases map to TRBD2. V was pared by 3 bases and J by 3 bases, with 11 bases of the junction left unmatched. This CDR3 comprises 17 residues. CDR1 is LNHDA and CDR2 is SQIVND in the germline V gene (reference sequence). CDR3 DNA sequence: TGTGCCAGTAGTATTGGCGTTGCGGGAGACTTCTACAATGAGCAGTTCTTC. It translates to CASSIGVAGDFYNEQFF.

The CDR3 DNA is TGTGCCAGCAGGCGACTAGCGGGCCCTAGCACAGATACGCAGTATTTT. The encoded protein is CASRRLAGPSTDTQYF. The V gene is TRBV7-6, the J gene TRBJ2-3; 10 nucleotides align to TRBD2. Trimming took 6 bases from V and 0 from J; bases not matched to a gene: 6. Germline CDR1 reads SGHVS; CDR2 reads FNYEAQ. CDR3 length equals 16 residues.

V is TRBV7-2 and J is TRBJ2-5, with D maybe TRBD1 (6 bases). This CDR3 contains 14 residues. Germline CDR1 is SGHTA and CDR2 is FQGNSA. Trimming took off 5 bases at V and 6 bases at J, with 16 bases between the two ends. For the CDR3, the DNA is TGTGCCAGCAGCACATATACAGGGAAGCAGACCCAGTACTTC. Translation gives CASSTYTGKQTQYF.

This chain links TRBV20-1 with TRBJ1-1; D unresolved. CDR1 is DFQATT, CDR2 SNEGSKA, per germline (reference sequence). This CDR3 has 14 amino acids. Trimming took off 5 bases at V and 5 bases at J, with 18 bases between the two ends. CDR3 amino acids: CSALEPPQNTEAFF. The CDR3 coding sequence is TGCAGTGCTCTGGAGCCCCCGCAGAATACTGAAGCTTTCTTT.

This clonotype came up many times. V is TRBV4-3 and J is TRBJ2-7; the D is unclear. V was clipped by 2 bases and J by 2 bases, with 10 bases between them. CDR1 and CDR2 (germline): LGHNA, YSLEER. The CDR3 runs 14 residues. CDR3 residues: CASSQSATTYEQYF. For the CDR3, the DNA is TGCGCCAGCAGCCAATCAGCCACCACCTACGAGCAGTACTTC.

In this sample, this clonotype turned up many times. This chain joins TRBV5-4 and TRBJ2-3, with D unresolved. The CDR3 totals 16 residues. Trimming took off 5 bases at V and 0 bases at J, with 16 bases between the two ends. The germline V gene has CDR1 SGHNT and CDR2 YYREEE (reference sequence). CDR3 nucleotide sequence: TGTGCCAGCAGTCGCCTCGGAGTCGCAAGCACAGATACGCAGTATTTT. As protein: CASSRLGVASTDTQYF.

The chain links TRBV4-3 to TRBJ1-5; D is possibly TRBD1 (5 bases). This CDR3 has 15 residues. Trimming stripped 0 bases from V and 7 bases from J, with 13 bases between. Germline V lookup: CDR1 LGHNA, CDR2 YSLEER. The CDR3 region is CASSQDRLGGQPQHF. The CDR3 coding sequence is TGCGCCAGCAGCCAAGACCGACTGGGGGGGCAGCCCCAGCATTTT.

This clonotype was detected a few times. This sequence joins TRBV7-2 and TRBJ1-6; possible D gene TRBD1, 5 bases. V lost 6 bases and J lost 3, with 12 bases in between. The CDR3 contains 15 residues. Germline CDR1 and CDR2: SGHTA and FQGNSA. The CDR3 nucleotides are TGTGCCAGCAGTCAAAGGGGTCTCTATAATTCACCCCTCCACTTT. It codes for CASSQRGLYNSPLHF.

The rearrangement joins TRBV28 to TRBJ1-6; D is undetermined. Germline CDR1 reads MDHEN; CDR2 reads SYDVKM. V lost 2 bases and J 9 bases, leaving 8 bases between the germline ends. The CDR3 extends over 13 amino acids. CDR3 coding DNA: TGTGCCAGCAGTTTACCCAGAAGTTCACCCCTCCACTTT. Its translation is CASSLPRSSPLHF.

The V gene is TRBV5-1, the J gene TRBJ2-7; 8 bases map to TRBD1. The V and J ends lost 4 bases and 4 bases, in that order; junction bases with no gene match: 10. The CDR3 spans 15 residues. Looked up from germline, CDR1 is SGHRS and CDR2 is YFSETQ. The CDR3 region is CASSMGTGRQYEQYF. As DNA, the CDR3 is TGCGCCAGCAGCATGGGGACAGGCCGCCAATACGAGCAGTACTTC.

This clonotype showed up many times. The chain combines TRBV10-3 with TRBJ2-5; maybe TRBD1 (6 bases). The CDR3 has 14 amino acids. Germline CDR1 and CDR2: ENHRY and SYGVKD. Trimming removed 4 bases from V and 6 bases from J, with 15 bases in between. CDR3: CAISGSAGAQTQYF. CDR3 DNA: TGTGCCATCAGTGGGTCGGCAGGGGCTCAGACCCAGTACTTC.

This rearrangement joins TRBV20-1 to TRBJ1-2, with 7 bases lining up with TRBD1. The germline gives CDR1 DFQATT, CDR2 SNEGSKA (reference sequence). This CDR3 has 12 amino acids. V lost 6 bases to trimming and J lost 4 bases; unmatched junction nucleotides: 5. The CDR3, as DNA: TGCAGTGCAAGGGGGCAGTTCTATGGCTACACCTTC. Protein: CSARGQFYGYTF.

The rearrangement joins TRBV5-1 to TRBJ2-3; 9 nucleotides agree with TRBD2. Germline V lookup: CDR1 SGHRS, CDR2 YFSETQ. The CDR3 extends over 16 amino acids. V shed 7 bases, J shed 1 base, and the junction held 10 bases outside the gene matches. CDR3 residues: CASGWTAGGGTDTQYF. The CDR3 nucleotides are TGCGCCAGCGGATGGACAGCGGGAGGTGGCACAGATACGCAGTATTTT. The full variable domain, rest sourced from reference TRBV5-1 and TRBJ2-3, is KAGVTQTPRYLIKTRGQQVTLSCSPISGHRSVSWYQQTPGQGLQFLFEYFSETQRNKGNFPGRFSGRQFSNSRSEMNVSTLELGDSALYLCASGWTAGGGTDTQYFGPGTRLTVL.

This clonotype was seen ten or more times. The V gene is TRBV12-3 or TRBV12-4, the J gene TRBJ2-5, with 8 bases fitting TRBD1. The CDR3 has 13 amino acids. Germline trimming cut 6 bases from V and 5 bases from J; bases unmatched to any gene: 5. The CDR3 is CASRQGAGETQYF. The CDR3 DNA sequence: TGTGCCAGCAGGCAGGGGGCAGGGGAGACCCAGTACTTC.

In this sample, this clonotype turned up many times. The V and J genes are TRBV7-9 and TRBJ2-7; tentative D call: TRBD1 (6 bases). The CDR3 runs to 15 residues. CDR1 is SEHNR and CDR2 is FQNEAQ in the germline V gene (reference sequence). The ends were cut back, 5 bases at V and 2 bases at J, with 16 bases in the middle. CDR3 in DNA: TGTGCCAGCAGCCCCGACAGGAAGAGAACCTACGAGCAGTACTTC. It encodes CASSPDRKRTYEQYF.

This chain uses TRBV27 with TRBJ2-7; 8 nucleotides align to TRBD2. This CDR3 spans 14 amino acids. The germline V gene has CDR1 MNHEY and CDR2 SMNVEV (reference sequence). The V segment lost 5 bases and the J segment 2 bases; nucleotides outside the gene matches: 5. This CDR3 is CASSVGRGAYEQYF. The CDR3 DNA reads as TGTGCCAGCAGTGTCGGGCGGGGGGCCTACGAGCAGTACTTC.

This sequence joins TRBV9 and TRBJ2-7; D tentatively fits TRBD1 or TRBD2 (5 bases each). The germline gives CDR1 SGDLS, CDR2 YYNGEE. V lost 3 bases and J 3 bases, leaving 10 bases between the germline ends. The CDR3 extends over 13 amino acids. This chain's CDR3 is CASSGGNLYEQYF. In DNA, the CDR3 is TGTGCCAGCAGCGGGGGGAACCTCTACGAGCAGTACTTC.

The V call is TRBV9, the J call TRBJ2-7; 10 bases agree with TRBD2. J was trimmed by 6 bases and V by 0 bases; bases with no gene match: 6. The CDR3 is 15 amino acids. Germline V CDR1 and CDR2: SGDLS, YYNGEE. The CDR3 coding sequence is TGTGCCAGCAGCGTAGACCCAGCGGGAGGGGCCGAGCAGTACTTC. Its translation: CASSVDPAGGAEQYF.

The gene calls are TRBV20-1 and TRBJ2-6, with D tentatively TRBD1 or TRBD2 (5 bases each). In germline, CDR1 is DFQATT, CDR2 SNEGSKA (reference sequence). V shed 2 bases and J shed 2 bases, with 7 bases lying between them. This CDR3 region has 14 residues. CDR3 region: CSARRGAGANVLTF. The CDR3, as DNA: TGCAGTGCTAGACGGGGCGCTGGGGCCAACGTCCTGACTTTC.

In its sample, this clonotype was seen many times. The gene calls are TRBV27 and TRBJ2-3; D possibly corresponds to TRBD1 (6 bases). CDR3 size: 14 residues. Trimming removed 3 bases from V and 4 bases from J, with 11 bases in between. Germline V gene lookup returns CDR1 MNHEY and CDR2 SMNVEV (reference sequence). DNA of the CDR3: TGTGCCAGCAGTTTTTGGGGGCCAGCAGATACGCAGTATTTT. Encoded protein: CASSFWGPADTQYF.

This clonotype was detected ten times or more. The chain recombines TRBV7-6 with TRBJ2-2; 9 nucleotides match TRBD1. The CDR3 totals 17 residues. The V gene end was trimmed by 4 bases and the J gene end by 3 bases; junction bases not matched to a gene: 9. CDR1 and CDR2 (germline): SGHVS, FNYEAQ. CDR3 nucleotide sequence: TGTGCCAGCAGCTGGACTCCCTGGACAGGGGACACCGGGGAGCTGTTTTTT. Translation gives CASSWTPWTGDTGELFF.

This clonotype was detected only a few times. V and J are TRBV24-1 and TRBJ1-1; D gene uncertain. Germline V gene data show CDR1 as KGHDR and CDR2 as SFDVKD. Trimming stripped 4 bases from V and 8 bases from J, with 13 bases between. This CDR3 is 13 amino acids long. This CDR3 is CATSDLLFGEAFF. The CDR3 DNA follows: TGTGCCACCAGTGACCTCTTATTCGGGGAAGCTTTCTTT.

The rearrangement joins TRBV7-2 to TRBJ1-4, with 8 bases identical to TRBD1. CDR3 length equals 15 residues. Germline CDR1 SGHTA, CDR2 FQGNSA. The junction had 6 bases not matched to a gene; V was cut back by 5 bases and J by 4 bases. This CDR3 reads CASSRDRLFNEKLFF. Written as DNA, the CDR3 is TGTGCCAGCAGCCGGGACAGGCTCTTTAATGAAAAACTGTTTTTT.

This clonotype came up a few times. V usage is TRBV6-5 and J usage is TRBJ1-2; D gene unclear. V was shortened by 6 bases and J by 6 bases, with 11 bases between the two germline ends. The CDR3 has 12 amino acids. Germline V gene lookup returns CDR1 MNHEY and CDR2 SVGAGI. This chain's CDR3 is CASRRYSDGYTF. CDR3 in DNA: TGTGCCAGCAGGCGGTACTCCGATGGCTACACCTTC.